This T cell receptor beta chain emerged from a study of T cell responses to AZD1222 COVID-19 vaccine (dated by TCRdb to about 2021). Turning to the overall study: A total of about 230 trial participants underwent TCR sequencing, of whom about 200 received two doses of AZD1222 and about 26 received two doses of the MenACWY control vaccine. Trial participants were enrolled into age subgroups of 18-55, 56-69 and 70-plus years, which contained approximately 150, 28 and 58 TCR-sequenced participants, respectively. The investigation overall reported the following: Participants were mostly white British and included more females than males, and it was suggested by the authors that clonal diversity may have been underestimated. Reportedly, close to half of the unique spike-specific TCRs recognized epitopes lying outside the regions that are mutated in the B.1.351 and B.1.1.7 variants. Because no samples from the day 14 peak response were available, repertoires could be characterized only after the peak T cell response. After two AZD1222 doses, both the breadth and the depth of spike-specific TCRs were significantly higher than at day 0 and than in MenACWY recipients. The 56-69-year group was small, and its depth increase did not reach significance, likely because of low power. CD4 TCRs associated with the vaccine covered the entire spike protein, and the dominant responses were in regions 160-218 and 743-854. Conclusions about previously exposed vaccinees are limited, since just five or six AZD1222 recipients were seropositive for SARS-CoV-2 at baseline.

The CDR3 regions of human TCRbeta chains were analyzed by immunosequencing. From the authors' description of their analysis: TCRs in the repertoires were matched against a reference library of SARS-CoV-2-specific TCRs that had been generated with the MIRA antigen-specificity platform. Breadth was defined as the fraction of unique TCRs that were SARS-CoV-2-associated. Depth was defined as the fraction of total T cells that were SARS-CoV-2-associated. Using the MIRA data, each spike-specific TCR was mapped to the spike region that the TCR reacts to and placed in a CD4 or CD8 class. Log10-transformed breadth and depth values were compared by one-way ANOVA with Sidak's multiple comparisons tests. In TCRdb, the immuneACCESS table is reduced to in-frame sequences with V and J assigned. These tables do not hold every clone; where another copy was compared, an unresolved V gene accounts for under half, and the others remain unexplained. For V, J and clone size, that table is used; D and trimming come from the DNA. Here the sample has about 130,000 clones; about 89% occur a single time. The ten most abundant clones make up about 9.5% of the sample.

The sample's time point, from its label and the paper: about 28 days (+/-7) after the second vaccine dose. AZD1222 recipients with second doses at about 4 weeks or about 12 weeks were pooled, because spike-specific TCR depth and breadth did not differ between schedules. The vaccinee samples were drawn from two UK trials, COV001 and COV002, one of which was a single-blind randomized controlled phase 2/3 trial testing AZD1222 (ChAdOx1 nCoV-19) in healthy adults. For TCRbeta chain sequencing, PBMC samples from trial participants were taken at day 0 and at day 28 after the second dose. The trim is 4 bases for V and 9 bases for J, with a gap of 22 bases between the germline ends. Reading the germline V gene gives CDR1 SGHRS and CDR2 YFSETQ. The CDR3 sequence holds 15 residues, the cysteine and phenylalanine included. Left in the record is the CDR3 DNA by itself, 45 bases read in frame from the first base.

In the case of this clone: Which antigen it targets is not known. The record has no base qualities; no much larger clone is one base away.

This TCR was recovered from an adult who received the AZD1222 COVID-19 vaccine. The source was peripheral blood, collected 28 days after the second AZD1222 dose. The sequence is built from TRBV5-1 and TRBJ1-2, and TRBD1 may be the D gene, going by 5 matching bases. Here the CDR3 is given as CASSPLSAGEERYTF. The DNA reads as follows: TGCGCCAGCAGCCCCCTCTCGGCGGGGGAGGAACGCTACACCTTC.